This T cell receptor (beta chain) was captured by sequencing in a study of T-cell memory formation after mild COVID-19. Whole-study results and caveats: CD4+ contracting clones were found mainly in CM and EM, and CD8+ ones in EMRA. What remained unconfirmed was the SARS-CoV-2 specificity of second-wave clones peaking on day 37. Clones contracting day 15 to 85 were balanced CD4/CD8; later expanders leaned CD4+.

TCR alpha and TCR beta cDNA libraries carrying sample barcodes and UMIs were produced by 5'RACE using constant-segment primers. Using its own MiXCR run on the 5' RACE reads, TCRdb lists one record per CDR3 protein. Seen here are 300,000 or so distinct CDR3 sequences, under 20% observed once, and the top ten hold more than 20%. Germline-derived CDR1 and CDR2 are SGHAT and FQNNGV. This CDR3 has 13 residues. V lost 0 bases and J lost 11, with 11 bases in between. This clonotype has just a few counts. What it recognizes is unknown. This chain joins TRBV11-2 and TRBJ2-4; tentative D call: TRBD1 (5 bases). This receptor was taken from a man between 18 and 35 years old who had mild COVID-19 (a few samples of this study predate the infection). Cell type and time point are not known. Sequenced input: PBMCs or a T cell subset sorted from them (not recorded which). Written as DNA, the CDR3 is TGTGCCAGCAGCTTAGACTTCGGACAATTTCAGTACTTC. The encoded protein is CASSLDFGQFQYF.